These T cell receptor beta chains were read from a single sample in a study of T cell repertoires in cytomegalovirus infection. The antigens these receptors bind are not known. MiXCR, applied by TCRdb to the reads, yields one record per CDR3 protein. Here the sample spans roughly 860,000 distinct CDR3 sequences, roughly 33% being singletons. The material was cultured CD8+ T cells from PBMCs, obtained from culture after CMV antigen stimulation. Every receptor here comes from a human donor in good health (CMV status not recorded). Some clones in this sample may be carry-over from other donors' samples. CDR3s include the opening cysteine and the closing phenylalanine or tryptophan. D genes are given only for firm matches. The size field is filled for only some rows; it gives once, few, many or a size class.

D: TRBD1
J: TRBJ1-1
V: TRBV7-6
size: few
CDR3: CASSLWTGAPMAEAFF
DNA: TGTGCCAGCAGCTTGTGGACAGGGGCCCCAATGGCTGAAGCTTTCTTT

D: TRBD1
J: TRBJ1-2
V: TRBV5-4
size: NA
CDR3: CASRGQGAWEDGYTF
DNA: TGTGCCAGCAGGGGACAGGGGGCTTGGGAGGATGGCTACACCTTC

D: NA
J: TRBJ1-2
V: TRBV20-1
size: NA
CDR3: CSASPQGAPNYGYTF
DNA: TGCAGTGCTAGCCCTCAGGGTGCGCCTAACTATGGCTACACCTTC

D: NA
J: TRBJ1-4
V: TRBV7-8
size: NA
CDR3: CASSSDIGAGKLFF
DNA: TGTGCCAGCAGCTCAGACATAGGTGCCGGAAAACTGTTTTTT

D: NA
J: TRBJ1-2
V: TRBV29-1
size: NA
CDR3: CSVDGLKDYGYTF
DNA: TGCAGCGTTGACGGACTTAAGGACTATGGCTACACCTTC

D: NA
J: TRBJ1-2
V: TRBV7-9
size: NA
CDR3: CASSSGREGTPSYGYTF
DNA: TGTGCCAGCAGCTCGGGACGGGAGGGGACGCCCAGCTATGGCTACACCTTC

D: NA
J: TRBJ1-1
V: TRBV19
size: NA
CDR3: CASSPSVGGTEAFF
DNA: TGTGCCAGTAGTCCCAGCGTTGGGGGTACTGAAGCTTTCTTT

D: NA
J: TRBJ2-7
V: TRBV7-9
size: many
CDR3: CASSFGGGYEQYF
DNA: TGTGCTAGCAGCTTTGGGGGTGGGTACGAGCAGTACTTC

D: TRBD2
J: TRBJ2-4
V: TRBV7-3
size: NA
CDR3: CASGSGGKNIQYF
DNA: TGTGCCAGCGGATCGGGGGGCAAAAACATTCAGTACTTC

D: NA
J: TRBJ1-2
V: TRBV6-2/TRBV6-3
size: NA
CDR3: CASSYSSSAGGYTF
DNA: TGTGCCAGCAGTTACTCGAGTTCGGCGGGAGGCTACACCTTC

D: NA
J: TRBJ2-4
V: TRBV27
size: NA
CDR3: CASSPDMGAAKNIQYF
DNA: TGTGCCAGCAGTCCTGACATGGGAGCAGCCAAAAACATTCAGTACTTC

D: TRBD1
J: TRBJ2-1
V: TRBV28
size: few
CDR3: CASSYLETGGDEQFF
DNA: TGTGCCAGCAGTTACCTAGAGACAGGGGGCGATGAGCAGTTCTTC

D: TRBD1
J: TRBJ2-3
V: TRBV5-6
size: NA
CDR3: CASSFGTGADTQYF
DNA: TGTGCCAGCAGTTTTGGGACAGGGGCAGATACGCAGTATTTT

D: TRBD1
J: TRBJ1-5
V: TRBV7-6
size: NA
CDR3: CASSLATGDLNQPQHF
DNA: TGTGCCAGCAGCTTGGCCACAGGGGACCTCAATCAGCCCCAGCATTTT

D: TRBD1
J: TRBJ1-1
V: TRBV20-1
size: NA
CDR3: CSAREGQGLLSSTEAFF
DNA: TGCAGTGCTAGAGAAGGACAGGGCCTACTTTCGAGCACTGAAGCTTTCTTT

D: NA
J: TRBJ1-3
V: TRBV6-1
size: few
CDR3: CASRRRFQNTIYF
DNA: TGTGCCAGCCGAAGGCGGTTTCAAAACACCATATATTTT

D: NA
J: TRBJ1-3
V: TRBV6-8
size: few
CDR3: CASSSRSTEIGNTIYF
DNA: TGTGCCAGCAGTTCTCGTTCGACGGAGATTGGAAACACCATATATTTT

D: NA
J: TRBJ2-5
V: TRBV7-8
size: NA
CDR3: CASSLGPQGLTQETQYF
DNA: TGTGCCAGCAGCTTAGGGCCACAGGGACTGACCCAAGAGACCCAGTACTTC

D: NA
J: TRBJ1-2
V: TRBV27
size: few
CDR3: CASLGEYGYTF
DNA: TGTGCCAGCCTGGGAGAATATGGCTACACCTTC

D: NA
J: TRBJ1-2
V: TRBV10-3
size: NA
CDR3: CAIYRDSRAYGYTF
DNA: TGTGCCATCTATCGAGACAGCCGGGCCTATGGCTACACCTTC

D: NA
J: TRBJ1-5
V: TRBV7-3
size: NA
CDR3: CASMLGGGNQPQHF
DNA: TGTGCCAGCATGCTAGGGGGAGGCAATCAGCCCCAGCATTTT

D: TRBD1
J: TRBJ1-3
V: TRBV28
size: NA
CDR3: CASRTGYSGNTIYF
DNA: TGTGCCAGCAGGACAGGGTACTCTGGAAACACCATATATTTT

D: NA
J: TRBJ2-3
V: TRBV7-6
size: NA
CDR3: CASSQIPLAKDTQYF
DNA: TGTGCCAGCAGCCAAATCCCACTAGCTAAAGATACGCAGTATTTT

D: NA
J: TRBJ2-3
V: TRBV11-2
size: many
CDR3: CASSLDLVPTDTQYF
DNA: TGTGCCAGCAGCTTAGATCTCGTCCCCACAGATACGCAGTATTTT

D: NA
J: TRBJ1-5
V: TRBV7-8
size: medium-sized
CDR3: CASSLAPSTADSNQPQHF
DNA: TGTGCCAGCAGCTTAGCGCCTTCAACCGCCGATAGCAATCAGCCCCAGCATTTT

D: TRBD1
J: TRBJ1-1
V: TRBV5-1
size: NA
CDR3: CASSLAPDRVANTEAFF
DNA: TGCGCCAGCAGCTTGGCGCCCGACAGGGTGGCGAACACTGAAGCTTTCTTT

D: NA
J: TRBJ2-4
V: TRBV24-1
size: once
CDR3: CATSDGDIQYF
DNA: TGTGCCACCAGTGATGGGGACATTCAGTACTTC

D: NA
J: TRBJ2-6
V: TRBV4-3
size: NA
CDR3: CASSQIGGGAGANVLTF
DNA: TGCGCCAGCAGCCAAATTGGAGGGGGCGCTGGGGCCAACGTCCTGACTTTC

D: NA
J: TRBJ1-5
V: TRBV7-8
size: NA
CDR3: CASSFNRASNQPQHF
DNA: TGTGCCAGCAGCTTTAACAGGGCTAGCAATCAGCCCCAGCATTTT

D: NA
J: TRBJ2-5
V: TRBV24-1
size: few
CDR3: CATEGQETQYF
DNA: TGTGCCACTGAGGGCCAAGAGACCCAGTACTTC

D: NA
J: TRBJ1-3
V: TRBV15
size: few
CDR3: CATGTRSSGNTIYF
DNA: TGTGCCACTGGGACTCGCTCCTCTGGAAACACCATATATTTT

D: NA
J: TRBJ1-1
V: TRBV6-5
size: many
CDR3: CASIGGTEAFF
DNA: TGTGCCAGCATCGGTGGCACTGAAGCTTTCTTT

D: NA
J: TRBJ2-7
V: TRBV12-5
size: NA
CDR3: CASGLVSYDSSYEQYF
DNA: TGTGCTAGTGGTTTGGTTAGCTATGACAGTAGCTACGAGCAGTACTTC